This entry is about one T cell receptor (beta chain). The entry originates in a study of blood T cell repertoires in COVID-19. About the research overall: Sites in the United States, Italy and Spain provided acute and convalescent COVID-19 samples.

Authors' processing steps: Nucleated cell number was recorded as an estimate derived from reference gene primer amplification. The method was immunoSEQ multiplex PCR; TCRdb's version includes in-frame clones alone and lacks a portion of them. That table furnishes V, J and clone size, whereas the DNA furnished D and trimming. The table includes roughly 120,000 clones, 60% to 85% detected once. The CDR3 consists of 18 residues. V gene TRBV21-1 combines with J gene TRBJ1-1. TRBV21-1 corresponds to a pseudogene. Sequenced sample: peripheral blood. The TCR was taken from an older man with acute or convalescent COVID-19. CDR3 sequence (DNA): TGTGCCAGCATCAGAGGGCAGGAAGCGGGGCGAAGGGCAACTGAAGCTTTCTTT. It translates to CASIRGQEAGRRATEAFF.